The sequence of this TCR beta chain was determined in a study of shared clonotypes between healthy human individuals. Study-wide context: Plates per donor: three CD4 naive, three CD4 memory, two CD8 naive, one CD8 memory.

The naive CD8 population came from CD45RO-negative cells selected for CCR7, without terminally differentiated effector memory CD45RA+ cells. Adult donors, all healthy and HIV-negative, had no recent acute infections or vaccinations. CDR1 and CDR2 (germline): SEHNR, FQNEAQ (reference sequence). Trimming took 6 bases from V and 5 from J, leaving 14 bases between them. This CDR3 has 13 amino acids. With respect to this clone: Its target is unknown.

Broader study findings: Clonotypes shared by all four donors outscored non-shared clonotypes in generation probability.

Deep-level running was used for the assay. Produced via immunoSEQ multiplex PCR; TCRdb's table is partial and in-frame only. The sample includes about 750,000 clones, about 92% of them seen just once. This sequence originates from a man aged 25 to 40 in good health. The J gene is TRBJ2-7, the V gene TRBV7-9; D unresolved. Sequenced input: naive CD8+ T cells sorted from blood. The CDR3 here is CASSQTSLHEQYF. Here the CDR3 DNA reads TGTGCCAGCAGTCAAACCTCCCTCCACGAGCAGTACTTC.